Listed here is a single T cell receptor (beta chain). These data belong to a study of blood T cell repertoires in COVID-19. The wider study: Samples came from the United States, Italy and Spain, spanning acute and convalescent COVID-19. Sources were T cells, B-cell-depleted T cells, or PBMCs; the material itself was cDNA or gDNA.

Original processing methods: Researchers report that nucleated cell counts were estimated from reference gene primer amplification. Method: immunoSEQ multiplex PCR; TCRdb's copy keeps in-frame clones and lacks some. The V and J calls and clone size are taken from that table; D and trimming were inferred from the DNA. The sample gives 250,000 to 300,000 clones, 89% of which show up once; roughly 4.8% is in the top ten. Germline V gives CDR1 SGHAT, CDR2 FQNNGV. With 4 bases clipped from V and 4 bases from J, the junction kept 10 bases outside the gene matches. There are 15 residues in the CDR3. The TCR comes from a woman between 40 and 50 years old who had recovered from COVID-19. The specimen was peripheral blood. This chain uses TRBV11-2 with TRBJ2-7; TRBD1 matches 7 bases. The CDR3 coding sequence is TGTGCCAGCAGCTCCTACTCGACAGGGAAATACGAGCAGTACTTC. Amino acid sequence: CASSSYSTGKYEQYF.